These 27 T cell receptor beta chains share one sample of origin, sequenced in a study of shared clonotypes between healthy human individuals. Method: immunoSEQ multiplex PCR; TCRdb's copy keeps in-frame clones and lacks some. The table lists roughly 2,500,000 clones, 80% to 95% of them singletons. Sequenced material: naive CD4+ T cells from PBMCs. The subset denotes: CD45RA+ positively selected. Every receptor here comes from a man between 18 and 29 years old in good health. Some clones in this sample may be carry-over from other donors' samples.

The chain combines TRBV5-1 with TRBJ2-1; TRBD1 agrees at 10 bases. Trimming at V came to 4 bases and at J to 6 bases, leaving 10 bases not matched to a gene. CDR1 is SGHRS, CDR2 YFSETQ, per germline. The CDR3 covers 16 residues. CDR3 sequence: CASSPNFGTGVNEQFF. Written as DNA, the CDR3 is TGCGCCAGCAGCCCGAATTTTGGGACAGGGGTCAATGAGCAGTTCTTC.

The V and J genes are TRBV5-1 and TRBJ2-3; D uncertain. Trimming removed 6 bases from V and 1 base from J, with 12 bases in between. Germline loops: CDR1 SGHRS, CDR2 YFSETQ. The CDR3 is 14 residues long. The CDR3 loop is CASTAASGTDTQYF. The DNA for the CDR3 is TGCGCCAGCACGGCTGCCTCGGGCACAGATACGCAGTATTTT.

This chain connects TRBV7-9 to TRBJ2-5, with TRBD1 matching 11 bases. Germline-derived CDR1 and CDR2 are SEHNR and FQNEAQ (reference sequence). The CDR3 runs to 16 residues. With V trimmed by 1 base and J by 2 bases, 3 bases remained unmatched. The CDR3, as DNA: TGTGCCAGCAGCTTAGGGGACAGGGGGTCACAAGAGACCCAGTACTTC. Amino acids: CASSLGDRGSQETQYF. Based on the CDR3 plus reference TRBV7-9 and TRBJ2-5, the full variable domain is DTGVSQNPRHKITKRGQNVTFRCDPISEHNRLYWYRQTLGQGPEFLTYFQNEAQLEKSRLLSDRFSAERPKGSFSTLEIQRTEQGDSAMYLCASSLGDRGSQETQYFGPGTRLLVL.

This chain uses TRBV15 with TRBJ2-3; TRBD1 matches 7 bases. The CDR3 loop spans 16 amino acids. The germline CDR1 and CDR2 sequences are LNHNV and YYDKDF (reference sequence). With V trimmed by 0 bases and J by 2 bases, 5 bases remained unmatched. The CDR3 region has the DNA TGTGCCACCAGCAGAGATCTGGGACAGAACACAGATACGCAGTATTTT. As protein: CATSRDLGQNTDTQYF. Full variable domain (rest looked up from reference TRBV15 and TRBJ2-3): DAMVIQNPRYQVTQFGKPVTLSCSQTLNHNVMYWYQQKSSQAPKLLFHYYDKDFNNEADTPDNFQSRRPNTSFCFLDIRSPGLGDTAMYLCATSRDLGQNTDTQYFGPGTRLTVL.

DNA of the CDR3: TGTGCCATCAGTGACTGGGCAGCCATTTCTGGGGCCAACGTCCTGACTTTC. Translated, it gives CAISDWAAISGANVLTF. The V gene is TRBV10-3, the J gene TRBJ2-6; no reliable D call. Trimming took off 3 bases at V and 1 base at J, with 13 bases between the two ends. In germline, CDR1 is ENHRY, CDR2 SYGVKD. The CDR3 consists of 17 residues.

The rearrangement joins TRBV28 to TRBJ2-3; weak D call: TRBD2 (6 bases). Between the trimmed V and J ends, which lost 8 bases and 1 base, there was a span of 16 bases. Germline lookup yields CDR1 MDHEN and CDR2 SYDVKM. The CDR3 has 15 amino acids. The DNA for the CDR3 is TGTGCCAGCGAAGGGTCGGAGGGAGGCACAGATACGCAGTATTTT. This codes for CASEGSEGGTDTQYF.

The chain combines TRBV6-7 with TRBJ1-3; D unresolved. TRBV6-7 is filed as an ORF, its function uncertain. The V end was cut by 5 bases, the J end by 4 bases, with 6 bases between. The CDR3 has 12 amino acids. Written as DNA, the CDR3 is TGTGCCAGCAGTCTCGGCGGAAACACCATATATTTT. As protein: CASSLGGNTIYF.

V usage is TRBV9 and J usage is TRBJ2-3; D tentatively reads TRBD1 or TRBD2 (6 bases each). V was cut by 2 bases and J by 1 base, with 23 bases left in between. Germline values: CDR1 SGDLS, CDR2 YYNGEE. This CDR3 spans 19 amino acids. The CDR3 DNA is TGTGCCAGCAGCGTTTTGGGACAAGGTCCGGGGGCGGGCACAGATACGCAGTATTTT. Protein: CASSVLGQGPGAGTDTQYF.

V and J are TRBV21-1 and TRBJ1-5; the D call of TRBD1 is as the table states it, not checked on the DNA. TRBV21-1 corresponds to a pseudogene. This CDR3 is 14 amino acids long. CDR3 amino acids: CASTPSSDRSPQHF. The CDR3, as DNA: TGTGCCAGCACCCCTAGTTCCGACAGATCCCCCCAGCATTTT.

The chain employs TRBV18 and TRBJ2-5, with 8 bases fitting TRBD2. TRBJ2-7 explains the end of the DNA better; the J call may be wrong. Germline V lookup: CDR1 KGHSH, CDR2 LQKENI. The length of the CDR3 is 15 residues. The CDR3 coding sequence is TGTGCCAGCTCACCACAGGGACTAGGGGGGTACGAGCAGTACTTC. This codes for CASSPQGLGGYEQYF.

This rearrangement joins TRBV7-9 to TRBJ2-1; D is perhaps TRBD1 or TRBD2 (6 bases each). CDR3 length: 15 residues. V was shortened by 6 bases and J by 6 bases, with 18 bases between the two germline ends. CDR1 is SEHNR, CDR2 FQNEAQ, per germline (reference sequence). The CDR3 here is CASRPTGGKVNEQFF. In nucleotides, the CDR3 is TGTGCCAGCAGACCAACCGGGGGCAAGGTCAATGAGCAGTTCTTC.

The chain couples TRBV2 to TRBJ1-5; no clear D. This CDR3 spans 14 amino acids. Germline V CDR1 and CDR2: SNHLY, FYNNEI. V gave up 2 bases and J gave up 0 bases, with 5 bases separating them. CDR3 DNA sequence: TGTGCCAGCAGTGAAAATTATAGCAATCAGCCCCAGCATTTT. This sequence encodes CASSENYSNQPQHF.

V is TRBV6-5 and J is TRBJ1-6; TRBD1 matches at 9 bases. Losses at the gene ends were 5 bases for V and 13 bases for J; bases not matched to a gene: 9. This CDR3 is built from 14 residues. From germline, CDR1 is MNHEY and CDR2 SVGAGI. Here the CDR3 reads CASSATGQGYPLHF. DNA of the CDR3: TGTGCCAGCAGTGCCACGGGACAGGGTTACCCCCTCCACTTT.

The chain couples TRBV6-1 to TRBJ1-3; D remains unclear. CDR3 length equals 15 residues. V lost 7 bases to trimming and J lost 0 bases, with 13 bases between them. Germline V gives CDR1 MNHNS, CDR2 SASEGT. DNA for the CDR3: TGTGCCAGCACCTTAGGGTCAAGCTCTGGAAACACCATATATTTT. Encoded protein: CASTLGSSSGNTIYF.

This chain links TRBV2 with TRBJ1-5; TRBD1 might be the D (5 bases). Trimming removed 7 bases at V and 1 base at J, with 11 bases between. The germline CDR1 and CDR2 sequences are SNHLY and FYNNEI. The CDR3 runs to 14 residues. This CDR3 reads CASTREVSNQPQHF. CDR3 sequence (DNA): TGTGCCAGCACCAGGGAGGTCAGCAATCAGCCCCAGCATTTT.

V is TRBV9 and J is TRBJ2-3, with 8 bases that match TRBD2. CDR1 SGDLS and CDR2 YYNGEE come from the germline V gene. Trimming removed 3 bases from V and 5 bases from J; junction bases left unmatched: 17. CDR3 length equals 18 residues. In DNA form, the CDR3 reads TGTGCCAGCAGCGCCCATTGGGGTAGCGGGACCGTTAGAGATACGCAGTATTTT. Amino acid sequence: CASSAHWGSGTVRDTQYF. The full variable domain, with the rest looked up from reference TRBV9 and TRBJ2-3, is DSGVTQTPKHLITATGQRVTLRCSPRSGDLSVYWYQQSLDQGLQFLIQYYNGEERAKGNILERFSAQQFPDLHSELNLSSLELGDSALYFCASSAHWGSGTVRDTQYFGPGTRLTVL.

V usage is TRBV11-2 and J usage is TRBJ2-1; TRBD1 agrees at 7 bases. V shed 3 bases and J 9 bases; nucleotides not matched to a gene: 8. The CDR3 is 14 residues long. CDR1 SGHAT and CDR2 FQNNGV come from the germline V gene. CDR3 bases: TGTGCCAGCAGCTTTAGAACAGGGGAAGGTGAGCAGTTCTTC. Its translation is CASSFRTGEGEQFF. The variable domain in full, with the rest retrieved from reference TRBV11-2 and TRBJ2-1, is EAGVAQSPRYKIIEKRQSVAFWCNPISGHATLYWYQQILGQGPKLLIQFQNNGVVDDSQLPKDRFSAERLKGVDSTLKIQPAKLEDSAVYLCASSFRTGEGEQFFGPGTRLTVL.

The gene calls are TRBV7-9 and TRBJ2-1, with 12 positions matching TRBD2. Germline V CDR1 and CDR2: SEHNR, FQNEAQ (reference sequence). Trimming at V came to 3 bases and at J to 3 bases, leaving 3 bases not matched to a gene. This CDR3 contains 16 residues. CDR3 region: CASSFPSGRVYNEQFF. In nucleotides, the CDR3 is TGTGCCAGCAGCTTCCCTAGCGGGAGGGTCTACAATGAGCAGTTCTTC. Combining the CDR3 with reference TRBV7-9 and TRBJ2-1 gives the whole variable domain DTGVSQNPRHKITKRGQNVTFRCDPISEHNRLYWYRQTLGQGPEFLTYFQNEAQLEKSRLLSDRFSAERPKGSFSTLEIQRTEQGDSAMYLCASSFPSGRVYNEQFFGPGTRLTVL.

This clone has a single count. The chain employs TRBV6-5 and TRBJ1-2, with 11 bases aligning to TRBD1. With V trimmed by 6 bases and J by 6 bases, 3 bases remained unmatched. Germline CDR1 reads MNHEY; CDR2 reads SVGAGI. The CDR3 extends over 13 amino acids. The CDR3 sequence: CASSRTGGDGYTF. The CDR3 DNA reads TGTGCCAGCAGCCGGACAGGGGGCGATGGCTACACCTTC.

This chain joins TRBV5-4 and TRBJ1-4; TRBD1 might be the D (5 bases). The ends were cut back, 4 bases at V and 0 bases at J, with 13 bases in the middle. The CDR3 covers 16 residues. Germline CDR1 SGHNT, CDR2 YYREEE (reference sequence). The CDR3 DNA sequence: TGTGCCAGCAGCCCCGGGGCGGGTGCAACTAATGAAAAACTGTTTTTT. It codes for CASSPGAGATNEKLFF.

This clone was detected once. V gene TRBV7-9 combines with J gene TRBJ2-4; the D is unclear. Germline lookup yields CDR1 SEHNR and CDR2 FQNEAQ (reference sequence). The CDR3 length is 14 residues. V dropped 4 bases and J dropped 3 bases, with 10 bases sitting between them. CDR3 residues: CASSWGSGKNIQYF. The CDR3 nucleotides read TGTGCCAGCAGCTGGGGTTCGGGCAAAAACATTCAGTACTTC.

CDR3 DNA sequence: TGCGCCAGCAGTAACGAAGGGGCAGATACGCAGTATTTT. Residues: CASSNEGADTQYF. The rearrangement links TRBV5-1 to TRBJ2-3, with D perhaps matching TRBD1 (5 bases). V dropped 5 bases and J dropped 4 bases, with 11 bases sitting between them. The CDR3 extends over 13 amino acids. The germline CDR1 and CDR2 sequences are SGHRS and YFSETQ.

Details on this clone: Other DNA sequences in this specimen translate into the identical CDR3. The CDR3 reads CASSRQGNYGYTF. CDR3 in DNA: TGTGCCAGCAGCAGACAGGGTAACTATGGCTACACCTTC. The chain employs TRBV6-5 and TRBJ1-2; 7 bases are shared with TRBD1. Losses at the gene ends were 6 bases for V and 1 base for J; bases not matched to a gene: 2. Per germline, CDR1 MNHEY and CDR2 SVGAGI. CDR3 length: 13 residues.

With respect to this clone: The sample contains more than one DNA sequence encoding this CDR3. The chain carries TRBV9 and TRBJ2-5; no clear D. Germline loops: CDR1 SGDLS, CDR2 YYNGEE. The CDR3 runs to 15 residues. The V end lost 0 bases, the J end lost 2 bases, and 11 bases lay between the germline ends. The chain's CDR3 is CASSVVGTRQETQYF. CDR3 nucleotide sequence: TGTGCCAGCAGCGTAGTGGGCACCCGACAAGAGACCCAGTACTTC.

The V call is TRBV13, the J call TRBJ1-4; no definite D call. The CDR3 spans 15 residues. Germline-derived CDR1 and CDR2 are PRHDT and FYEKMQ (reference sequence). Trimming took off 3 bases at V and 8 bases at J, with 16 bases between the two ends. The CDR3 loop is CASSFYGRRAEKLFF. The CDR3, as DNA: TGTGCCAGCAGCTTTTACGGACGGAGGGCCGAAAAACTGTTTTTT.

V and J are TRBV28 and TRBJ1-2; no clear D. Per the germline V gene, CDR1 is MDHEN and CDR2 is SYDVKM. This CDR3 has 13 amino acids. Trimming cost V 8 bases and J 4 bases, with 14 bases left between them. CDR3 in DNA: TGTGCCAGCGGCATAGGACGGAGCTATGGCTACACCTTC. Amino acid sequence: CASGIGRSYGYTF.

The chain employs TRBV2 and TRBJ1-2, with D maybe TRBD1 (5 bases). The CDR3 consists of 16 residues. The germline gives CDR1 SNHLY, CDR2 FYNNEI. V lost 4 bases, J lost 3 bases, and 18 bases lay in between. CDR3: CASSVGPGQSYYGYTF. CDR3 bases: TGTGCCAGCAGTGTTGGCCCAGGGCAATCGTACTATGGCTACACCTTC.